This T cell receptor (beta chain) was recovered during a study of blood T cell repertoires in COVID-19 (TCRdb year 2020). The study in broad terms: Samples from collaborators originated in the United States, Italy and Spain and spanned both the acute and convalescent phases of COVID-19. The material from the prospective study consisted of cDNA or gDNA derived from T cells, B-cell-depleted T cells, or PBMCs. Deeply sampled blood TCRbeta repertoires from subjects exposed to, actively infected with, or recovered from COVID-19 were included in the dataset. The repertoires were made available in a free public database intended to serve as a resource for research on the immune response to SARS-CoV-2. The samples were drawn from two sources: the first 160 participants of the ongoing ImmuneRACE study, and 1,000 to 1,500 subjects contributed by 6 global collaborators. A de-identified subject ID, COVID-19 status, age in years and sex were almost always included in the sample metadata. Where available, HLA class I and class II types were taken from metadata supplied by the sample provider and were not determined by assay-based typing. Broad study findings and their caveats: The amount of clinical and demographic metadata varied by source and participant and was provided uncurated.

With respect to this clone: This clone's antigen is unknown. Within one base of it there is no much larger clone, and no base qualities were kept.

In Seattle, one collaborating source enrolled patients while the infection was active and tracked those patients longitudinally over the course of disease. The collaborating institutions used their own protocols to collect whole blood in K2EDTA tubes. Collaborator samples were shipped for TCRbeta analysis as frozen whole blood, isolated PBMCs, or DNA extracted from either sample type. TCRbeta CDR3 regions were amplified from genomic DNA using the immunoSEQ Assay, a bias-controlled multiplex PCR. In the authors' own workflow: Within the assay, amplification of reference gene primers was used to estimate how many nucleated cells each sample contained. To quantify the absolute abundance of each unique TCRbeta CDR3 rearrangement, sequence reads were collapsed and filtered. For each sample, productive Simpson clonality was calculated as the square root of Simpson's diversity index across productive rearrangements. Imported from immuneACCESS, the table was reduced by TCRdb to in-frame sequences with V and J called. These copies leave out some clones; in studies compared against another copy, an unresolved V gene accounts for under half, and the cause of the remainder is not known. V and J calls and clone size are copied from that table; D and trimming were computed from the DNA. This sample gives over 100,000 clones in total; roughly 87% of them show up just once. The leading ten clones occupy under 6.5% of the sample.

This clonotype was obtained from a woman in her fifties or sixties with COVID-19, enrolled during active disease. Sequencing used peripheral blood.

The CDR3 region has the sequence CASSYEERKLFF. The DNA sequence reads TGTGCCAGCAGTTACGAAGAGAGAAAACTGTTTTTT. The chain employs TRBV6-6 and TRBJ1-4; the D gene is unclear. CDR1 and CDR2 are drawn from the germline V gene (reference sequence): MNHNY, SVGAGI. Relative to germline, V is 2 bases shorter and J is 10 bases shorter, with 8 bases between their ends. From the cysteine up to the phenylalanine, the CDR3 has a length of 12 residues. The retained sequence is limited to the CDR3, 36 bases, with the frame set at the first base.